The 27 T cell receptor beta chains reported below all come from one sample, sequenced in a study of cytomegalovirus exposure and HLA in healthy donors. Vbeta (60) and Jbeta (13) primers were used in the PCR. Here immunoSEQ multiplex PCR was the method, and the copy in TCRdb shows in-frame clones only, minus some. Of more than 85,000 clones listed, approximately 84% were seen once; the top ten hold about 1.8%. Source material: PBMCs. These receptors came from a middle-aged man in good health and CMV-seronegative.

Of note for this clone: The sample holds other DNA sequences that translate to the same CDR3. This sequence joins TRBV6-5 and TRBJ1-1; D is uncertain. CDR1 is MNHEY, CDR2 SVGAGI, per germline. V dropped 0 bases and J dropped 2 bases, with 7 bases sitting between them. CDR3 length: 14 amino acids. The DNA for the CDR3 is TGTGCCAGCAGTTACTCGGAGGGAAACACTGAAGCTTTCTTT. It yields the protein CASSYSEGNTEAFF.

This rearrangement joins TRBV19 to TRBJ1-1; D perhaps matches TRBD1 (5 bases). Germline lookup yields CDR1 LNHDA and CDR2 SQIVND (reference sequence). The V and J ends lost 1 base and 1 base respectively, with 10 bases between them. CDR3 length: 15 amino acids. CDR3 sequence (DNA): TGTGCCAGTAGTATAGGGCCGGGGGAGAACACTGAAGCTTTCTTT. Protein product: CASSIGPGENTEAFF.

The chain combines TRBV5-1 with TRBJ1-4, with 7 positions matching TRBD1. The V segment lost 4 bases and the J segment 5 bases; nucleotides outside the gene matches: 20. CDR1 is SGHRS and CDR2 is YFSETQ in the germline V gene. CDR3 length: 19 residues. The CDR3 reads CASSRGGQQAGTRNEKLFF. The CDR3 region has the DNA TGCGCCAGCAGCCGAGGGGGCCAACAGGCGGGGACCAGAAATGAAAAACTGTTTTTT.

The chain uses TRBV6-6 and TRBJ2-5; a possible D gene is TRBD2 (5 bases). Germline-derived CDR1 and CDR2 are MNHNY and SVGAGI (reference sequence). V was shortened by 2 bases and J by 5 bases, with 12 bases between the two germline ends. The CDR3 spans 14 residues. CDR3 region: CASSYPGWSETQYF. The CDR3 coding sequence is TGTGCCAGCAGTTACCCGGGGTGGAGCGAGACCCAGTACTTC.

V gene TRBV6-5 combines with J gene TRBJ1-2; possible D gene TRBD1, 6 bases. Germline V gene data show CDR1 as MNHEY and CDR2 as SVGAGI. The CDR3 totals 13 residues. The V end lost 5 bases, the J end lost 3 bases, and 10 bases lay between the germline ends. The CDR3 is CASSPGVDYGYTF. The CDR3 bases are TGTGCCAGCAGTCCAGGGGTGGACTATGGCTACACCTTC.

The chain recombines TRBV7-3 with TRBJ2-1, with 10 bases aligning to TRBD2. With 4 bases clipped from V and 6 bases from J, the junction kept 9 bases outside the gene matches. From germline, CDR1 is SGHTA and CDR2 FQGTGA. This CDR3 is 16 amino acids long. In DNA form, the CDR3 reads TGTGCCAGCAGCTCTATAGCGGGGGGCTCTTTCAATGAGCAGTTCTTC. Translating gives CASSSIAGGSFNEQFF.

J is TRBJ2-7 and V is TRBV9; D gene ambiguous. V lost 0 bases and J 2 bases, leaving 9 bases between the germline ends. There are 14 residues in the CDR3. Germline lookup yields CDR1 SGDLS and CDR2 YYNGEE. The CDR3 bases are TGTGCCAGCAGCGTAGGTTCAAGCCCCTACGAGCAGTACTTC. Protein product: CASSVGSSPYEQYF.

The chain links TRBV5-1 to TRBJ1-4; 8 nucleotides line up with TRBD1. With V trimmed by 4 bases and J by 8 bases, 10 bases remained unmatched. The CDR3 sequence is 15 residues long. Per the germline V gene, CDR1 is SGHRS and CDR2 is YFSETQ. The DNA for the CDR3 is TGCGCCAGCAGCACCGGACAGGGAGGTACCGAAAAACTGTTTTTT. Protein sequence: CASSTGQGGTEKLFF.

V is TRBV29-1 and J is TRBJ2-1, with 8 bases fitting TRBD2. The ends lost 4 bases at V and 0 bases at J; junction bases unmatched: 5. CDR3 length: 15 residues. CDR1 is SQVTM, CDR2 ANQGSEA, per germline. The CDR3 coding sequence is TGCAGCGTTGGTTCGGCGGGGGGCTCCTACAATGAGCAGTTCTTC. It translates to CSVGSAGGSYNEQFF.

The CDR3 sequence is CACGAKNIQYF. The DNA of the CDR3 is TGTGCCTGCGGAGCCAAAAACATTCAGTACTTC. The chain combines TRBV30 with TRBJ2-4; D uncertain. The CDR3 loop spans 11 amino acids. The germline V and J ends were trimmed by 6 bases and 0 bases, with 3 bases remaining between them. CDR1 and CDR2 (germline): GTSNPN, SVGIG (reference sequence).

This chain connects TRBV4-3 to TRBJ2-7, with unresolved D. The ends were cut back, 0 bases at V and 1 base at J, with 7 bases in the middle. In germline, CDR1 is LGHNA, CDR2 YSLEER. The CDR3 extends over 14 amino acids. The CDR3 DNA follows: TGCGCCAGCAGCCAAGATCACAGTTCCTACGAGCAGTACTTC. This encodes CASSQDHSSYEQYF.

The gene calls are TRBV7-2 and TRBJ1-6; D is undetermined. The V gene lost 0 bases and the J gene lost 10 bases, with 13 bases spanning the gap. CDR1 SGHTA and CDR2 FQGNSA come from the germline V gene. This CDR3 has 15 residues. The CDR3 DNA is TGTGCCAGCAGCTTAGCGGAACAGTCACCCTCACCCCTCCACTTT. Protein sequence: CASSLAEQSPSPLHF.

The genes are TRBV30 and TRBJ1-3; 8 bases map to TRBD1. The J segment lost 2 bases and the V segment lost 3 bases, leaving 3 bases of the junction unmatched. Per the germline V gene, CDR1 is GTSNPN and CDR2 is SVGIG (reference sequence). The CDR3 length is 14 residues. CDR3 sequence: CAWRKTGAGNTIYF. CDR3 DNA: TGTGCCTGGAGAAAGACAGGGGCTGGAAACACCATATATTTT. The variable domain in full, with the rest retrieved from reference TRBV30 and TRBJ1-3, is SQTIHQWPATLVQPVGSPLSLECTVEGTSNPNLYWYRQAAGRGLQLLFYSVGIGQISSEVPQNLSASRPQDRQFILSSKKLLLSDSGFYLCAWRKTGAGNTIYFGEGSWLTVV.

The rearrangement uses TRBV6-5 and TRBJ1-1, with D perhaps TRBD1 (5 bases). The germline CDR1 and CDR2 sequences are MNHEY and SVGAGI. V lost 6 bases and J 1 base, leaving 12 bases between the germline ends. The CDR3 loop spans 14 amino acids. The CDR3 nucleotides are TGTGCCAGCAGGCAGGGCCTTTGGAACACTGAAGCTTTCTTT. This translates into CASRQGLWNTEAFF.

The rearrangement joins TRBV6-5 to TRBJ1-2; D not certain. This CDR3 region has 13 residues. In germline, CDR1 is MNHEY, CDR2 SVGAGI. V was shortened by 5 bases and J by 7 bases, with 14 bases between the two germline ends. The CDR3 sequence is CASSPDWSVGYTF. The CDR3 nucleotides read TGTGCCAGCAGTCCGGACTGGTCCGTTGGCTACACCTTC.

The chain recombines TRBV5-1 with TRBJ1-4; 7 bases match TRBD1. Germline values: CDR1 SGHRS, CDR2 YFSETQ. V lost 4 bases to trimming and J lost 4 bases; unmatched junction nucleotides: 7. The CDR3 extends over 15 amino acids. The CDR3 sequence is CASSAGGQNNEKLFF. As DNA, the CDR3 is TGCGCCAGCAGCGCGGGGGGACAGAATAATGAAAAACTGTTTTTT. The entire variable domain, with the rest obtained from reference TRBV5-1 and TRBJ1-4, is as follows: KAGVTQTPRYLIKTRGQQVTLSCSPISGHRSVSWYQQTPGQGLQFLFEYFSETQRNKGNFPGRFSGRQFSNSRSEMNVSTLELGDSALYLCASSAGGQNNEKLFFGSGTQLSVL.

The chain is built from TRBV30 and TRBJ1-3, with D uncertain. Germline CDR1 and CDR2: GTSNPN and SVGIG (reference sequence). The CDR3 spans 14 residues. The V end was cut by 0 bases, the J end by 3 bases, with 9 bases between. The CDR3 region is CAWSVRGVGNTIYF. CDR3 DNA sequence: TGTGCCTGGAGTGTACGAGGTGTTGGAAACACCATATATTTT.

The gene calls are TRBV5-6 and TRBJ1-1, with a tentative D call TRBD1 (6 bases). Germline CDR1 SGHDT, CDR2 YYEEEE. The CDR3 loop spans 13 amino acids. Trimming shortened V by 4 bases and J by 7 bases, and 14 bases separated the two germline ends. The CDR3 loop is CASSLSLQGEAFF. In DNA, the CDR3 is TGTGCCAGCAGCCTATCTCTACAGGGTGAAGCTTTCTTT.

The chain joins TRBV5-8 to TRBJ1-2, with 8 bases aligning to TRBD1. Germline V gene lookup returns CDR1 SGHTS and CDR2 YDEGEE. This CDR3 comprises 14 residues. The junction had 6 bases not matched to a gene; V was cut back by 1 base and J by 7 bases. CDR3 protein: CASSLRQGKGGYTF. In DNA form, the CDR3 reads TGTGCCAGCAGCTTGAGACAGGGGAAGGGTGGCTACACCTTC.

The chain carries TRBV9 and TRBJ2-2, with D perhaps matching TRBD2 (7 bases). The CDR3 is 15 amino acids. V was cut by 1 base and J by 5 bases, with 12 bases left in between. Germline V lookup: CDR1 SGDLS, CDR2 YYNGEE. The CDR3 reads CASSVQGGDTGELFF. The CDR3, as DNA: TGTGCCAGCAGCGTACAAGGGGGGGATACCGGGGAGCTGTTTTTT.

J is TRBJ1-1 and V is TRBV7-2; a possible D gene is TRBD1 (5 bases). In germline, CDR1 is SGHTA, CDR2 FQGNSA. The CDR3 length is 13 residues. The V gene lost 4 bases and the J gene lost 4 bases, with 10 bases spanning the gap. The DNA of the CDR3 is TGTGCCAGCAGCTCTCAGGGTGGCACTGAAGCTTTCTTT. This translates into CASSSQGGTEAFF. The variable domain in full, with the rest retrieved from reference TRBV7-2 and TRBJ1-1, is GAGVSQSPSNKVTEKGKDVELRCDPISGHTALYWYRQSLGQGLEFLIYFQGNSAPDKSGLPSDRFSAERTGGSVSTLTIQRTQQEDSAVYLCASSSQGGTEAFFGQGTRLTVV.

The rearrangement links TRBV5-1 to TRBJ1-1; 7 bases are a match to TRBD1. From germline, CDR1 is SGHRS and CDR2 YFSETQ. CDR3 size: 14 residues. The V segment lost 4 bases and the J segment 1 base; nucleotides outside the gene matches: 4. The CDR3 nucleotides are TGCGCCAGCAGCCCAGGACAGGAGAACACTGAAGCTTTCTTT. Translating gives CASSPGQENTEAFF.

Only one count was recorded for this clone. This rearrangement joins TRBV15 to TRBJ2-7, with D possibly being TRBD2 (6 bases). Germline V gene data show CDR1 as LNHNV and CDR2 as YYDKDF (reference sequence). V lost 0 bases, J lost 0 bases, and 18 bases lay in between. This CDR3 spans 18 amino acids. The CDR3, as DNA: TGTGCCACCAGCAGAGATGGGGTTCGGGGAGGAAGCTCCTACGAGCAGTACTTC. It translates to CATSRDGVRGGSSYEQYF.

V gene TRBV6-1 combines with J gene TRBJ1-1, with unresolved D. The CDR3 length is 13 residues. V lost 1 base to trimming and J lost 4 bases, with 7 bases between them. The germline gives CDR1 MNHNS, CDR2 SASEGT. The CDR3 loop reads CASSEGRGTEAFF. CDR3 in DNA: TGTGCCAGCAGTGAAGGACGAGGCACTGAAGCTTTCTTT.

The chain joins TRBV9 to TRBJ1-2; maybe TRBD1 (5 bases). The CDR3 is made up of 15 amino acids. The V end lost 3 bases, the J end lost 1 base, and 13 bases lay between the germline ends. The germline gives CDR1 SGDLS, CDR2 YYNGEE. The CDR3 DNA is TGTGCCAGCAGCGCCGGACCGGGACTTAACTATGGCTACACCTTC. Amino acids: CASSAGPGLNYGYTF.

V usage is TRBV6-5 and J usage is TRBJ1-2; 10 nucleotides match TRBD1. The germline gives CDR1 MNHEY, CDR2 SVGAGI. The CDR3 spans 14 residues. Trimming at V came to 4 bases and at J to 4 bases, leaving 3 bases not matched to a gene. This chain's CDR3 is CASSWGQGTYGYTF. In nucleotides, the CDR3 is TGTGCCAGCAGTTGGGGACAGGGGACCTATGGCTACACCTTC.

The rearrangement joins TRBV5-4 to TRBJ1-6; D is unresolved. V lost 0 bases to trimming and J lost 9 bases, with 13 bases between them. From germline, CDR1 is SGHNT and CDR2 YYREEE (reference sequence). The CDR3 runs to 15 residues. This CDR3 reads CASSLETGIGSPLHF. The CDR3 DNA follows: TGTGCCAGCAGCTTGGAGACCGGGATTGGTTCACCCCTCCACTTT. Drawing the rest from reference TRBV5-4 and TRBJ1-6, the complete variable domain is ETGVTQSPTHLIKTRGQQVTLRCSSQSGHNTVSWYQQALGQGPQFIFQYYREEENGRGNFPPRFSGLQFPNYSSELNVNALELDDSALYLCASSLETGIGSPLHFGNGTRLTVT.